These 12 T cell receptor beta chains came from one sample sequenced in a study of blood T cell repertoires in COVID-19. Measured with immunoSEQ multiplex PCR; TCRdb has only the in-frame clones, and not every one. The repertoire holds 150,000 to 180,000 clones, with around 82% as singletons. The specimen was peripheral blood. Receptor source: a man aged 60 to 75 with COVID-19, enrolled during active disease.

The genes are TRBV28 and TRBJ2-7, with TRBD2 identical over 7 bases. This CDR3 has 13 amino acids. V lost 6 bases, J lost 3 bases, and 5 bases stayed unmatched. Germline V gives CDR1 MDHEN, CDR2 SYDVKM. CDR3 coding DNA: TGTGCCAGCAGAGGAGGGAGGGGCTACGAGCAGTACTTC. The encoded protein is CASRGGRGYEQYF.

The J gene is TRBJ1-4, the V gene TRBV18; a possible D gene is TRBD1 (6 bases). In germline, CDR1 is KGHSH, CDR2 LQKENI. The CDR3 loop spans 14 amino acids. The V end lost 4 bases, the J end lost 4 bases, and 10 bases lay between the germline ends. Here the CDR3 reads CASSLSGVNEKLFF. The CDR3 coding sequence is TGTGCCAGCTCACTCTCAGGGGTTAATGAAAAACTGTTTTTT.

This clone has just one count. V is TRBV5-1 and J is TRBJ1-5; TRBD1 is a possible D gene (6 bases). V shed 0 bases and J shed 7 bases, with 8 bases lying between them. From germline, CDR1 is SGHRS and CDR2 YFSETQ. The CDR3 covers 13 residues. CDR3: CASSLEGGQPQHF. The CDR3 nucleotides are TGCGCCAGCAGCTTGGAAGGGGGACAGCCCCAGCATTTT.

This chain connects TRBV11-2 to TRBJ1-2, with 8 bases fitting TRBD1. This CDR3 has 16 residues. Trimming took 5 bases from V and 8 from J; bases not matched to a gene: 16. Germline loops: CDR1 SGHAT, CDR2 FQNNGV. DNA for the CDR3: TGTGCCAGCAGCCAGGGGGCCCGACAGGATGGAGGAGGCTACACCTTC. Translating gives CASSQGARQDGGGYTF.

This clone has more than one count but fewer than ten. The chain combines TRBV7-3 with TRBJ1-2; 10 nucleotides align to TRBD1. There are 14 residues in the CDR3. The V gene's germline CDR1 is SGHTA and CDR2 FQGTGA. V lost 1 base to trimming and J lost 7 bases; unmatched junction nucleotides: 3. As DNA, the CDR3 is TGTGCCAGCAGCTTAAGGGGACAGGGGTCTGGCTACACCTTC. Its protein product is CASSLRGQGSGYTF.

V is TRBV30 and J is TRBJ1-2; 8 bases align to TRBD1. Germline V CDR1 and CDR2: GTSNPN, SVGIG (reference sequence). This CDR3 has 14 amino acids. With 3 bases clipped from V and 1 base from J, the junction kept 4 bases outside the gene matches. This CDR3 is CAWSRDRLNYGYTF. Here the CDR3 DNA reads TGTGCCTGGAGCCGGGACAGGCTTAACTATGGCTACACCTTC. The variable domain in full, completed from reference TRBV30 and TRBJ1-2, reads SQTIHQWPATLVQPVGSPLSLECTVEGTSNPNLYWYRQAAGRGLQLLFYSVGIGQISSEVPQNLSASRPQDRQFILSSKKLLLSDSGFYLCAWSRDRLNYGYTFGSGTRLTVV.

The chain links TRBV9 to TRBJ1-5; weak D call: TRBD1 (6 bases). The length of the CDR3 is 15 residues. Trimming stripped 0 bases from V and 3 bases from J, with 10 bases between. Germline V CDR1 and CDR2: SGDLS, YYNGEE. The CDR3 sequence: CASSVDGQFNQPQHF. CDR3 coding DNA: TGTGCCAGCAGCGTAGATGGACAGTTCAATCAGCCCCAGCATTTT.

This clone occurred a few times. The chain employs TRBV6-5 and TRBJ2-7; 7 bases line up with TRBD1. Germline V gene lookup returns CDR1 MNHEY and CDR2 SVGAGI. The CDR3 contains 12 residues. Trimming cost V 7 bases and J 6 bases; bases outside gene matches: 6. The CDR3 nucleotides are TGTGCCAGCACCCCGACAGGGCTCGAGCAGTACTTC. This translates into CASTPTGLEQYF.

CDR3 coding DNA: TGTGCCAGCAGCTTAGCGGGAGGGTACACCGGGGAGCTGTTTTTT. Protein: CASSLAGGYTGELFF. V and J are TRBV7-2 and TRBJ2-2, with 7 positions matching TRBD2. The J segment lost 3 bases and the V segment lost 0 bases, leaving 1 base of the junction unmatched. The V gene's germline CDR1 is SGHTA and CDR2 FQGNSA. The CDR3 is 15 amino acids. Combining the CDR3 with reference TRBV7-2 and TRBJ2-2 gives the whole variable domain GAGVSQSPSNKVTEKGKDVELRCDPISGHTALYWYRQSLGQGLEFLIYFQGNSAPDKSGLPSDRFSAERTGGSVSTLTIQRTQQEDSAVYLCASSLAGGYTGELFFGEGSRLTVL.

The chain links TRBV7-2 to TRBJ1-1; D not certain. The germline CDR1 and CDR2 sequences are SGHTA and FQGNSA. Trimming pared 7 bases from V and 0 bases from J, leaving 15 bases between. CDR3 length: 15 amino acids. Here the CDR3 reads CASKQSGGLNTEAFF. Here the CDR3 DNA reads TGTGCCAGCAAACAAAGTGGAGGATTGAACACTGAAGCTTTCTTT.

This chain connects TRBV3-1 (or the pseudogene TRBV3-2) to TRBJ2-1; the D gene is possibly TRBD1 (7 bases). CDR1 LGHDT and CDR2 YNNKEL come from the germline V gene (reference sequence). The CDR3 consists of 15 residues. Trimming cost V 4 bases and J 0 bases, with 10 bases left between them. The CDR3: CASSPQGGSYNEQFF. CDR3 coding DNA: TGTGCCAGCAGCCCTCAGGGGGGCTCCTACAATGAGCAGTTCTTC.

The chain combines TRBV15 with TRBJ1-5, with D possibly TRBD1 on 5 matching bases. The CDR3 has 17 residues. Germline V CDR1 and CDR2: LNHNV, YYDKDF (reference sequence). Trimming pared 4 bases from V and 0 bases from J, leaving 16 bases between. The CDR3 DNA reads as TGTGCCACCAGCAAAGACTCAGGGAAGTATAGCAATCAGCCCCAGCATTTT. It codes for CATSKDSGKYSNQPQHF.